One sample yielded the 15 T cell receptor beta chains listed below, sequenced in a study of metastatic and nonmetastatic thyroid tumors (dated by TCRdb to about 2020). No patient had received any treatment before thyroid surgery. Library generation was performed with PCR. Sequencer: Illumina HiSeq 4000. TCRdb ran its own pipeline on the public reads, namely fastp trimming at Q25 and MiXCR clone calling, and kept in-frame beta chains. The sample has 30,000 to 35,000 clones on record, about 17% of them singletons. The leading ten clones occupy 3.4% of the sample. Source material: blood. These receptor sequences come from a female donor with papillary thyroid cancer or a benign thyroid nodule (not recorded which). Some clones in this sample may be carry-over from other donors' samples.

This clone was counted ten times or more. The chain has TRBV18 and TRBJ1-2; 7 bases are a match to TRBD1. Germline loops: CDR1 KGHSH, CDR2 LQKENI. The CDR3 consists of 15 residues. Unmatched junction bases numbered 8, after V lost 4 bases and J lost 3 bases. CDR3 amino acids: CASSLGTGEHYGYTF. The CDR3 nucleotides are TGTGCCAGCTCACTAGGCACAGGGGAACACTATGGCTACACCTTC.

The table lists this clone with many counts. The chain combines TRBV5-4 with TRBJ2-1; 13 nucleotides match TRBD2. Trimming at V came to 4 bases and at J to 6 bases, leaving 10 bases not matched to a gene. The CDR3 runs 17 residues. The germline V gene encodes CDR1 SGHNT and CDR2 YYREEE (reference sequence). As DNA, the CDR3 is TGTGCCAGCAGCGACCGCAAACTAGCGGGAGGGGGCAATGAGCAGTTCTTC. Translating it yields CASSDRKLAGGGNEQFF.

This clone came up many times. The rearrangement uses TRBV19 and TRBJ2-5; D not resolved. CDR3 length: 13 amino acids. Germline CDR1 and CDR2: LNHDA and SQIVND (reference sequence). Trimming removed 5 bases at V and 5 bases at J, with 12 bases between. This CDR3 is CASSLLVGETQYF. For the CDR3, the DNA is TGTGCCAGTAGTCTCCTCGTAGGGGAGACCCAGTACTTC.

Ten or more counts support this clone. The rearrangement joins TRBV12-3 or TRBV12-4 to TRBJ2-5, with 7 positions matching TRBD1. V lost 6 bases and J lost 5; bases outside the gene matches: 21. CDR3 length: 18 residues. CDR3 sequence reads: CASSPSASFKGAWETQYF. The CDR3, as DNA: TGTGCCAGCAGCCCCTCTGCGTCCTTCAAGGGGGCCTGGGAGACCCAGTACTTC.

This clone was found many times. The chain employs TRBV30 and TRBJ2-2, with 7 bases fitting TRBD2. The CDR3 is 13 residues long. The V gene end was trimmed by 2 bases and the J gene end by 6 bases; junction bases not matched to a gene: 3. The V gene's germline CDR1 is GTSNPN and CDR2 SVGIG (reference sequence). The CDR3 sequence is CAWSTAGAGELFF. The DNA for the CDR3 is TGTGCCTGGAGTACCGCGGGGGCCGGGGAGCTGTTTTTT.

CDR3 region: CSARSDSGMYTQYF. CDR3 nucleotide sequence: TGCAGTGCTAGGTCGGACAGTGGTATGTATACGCAGTATTTT. This chain connects TRBV20-1 to TRBJ2-3; tentatively, D is TRBD1 (6 bases). Germline V gene lookup returns CDR1 DFQATT and CDR2 SNEGSKA (reference sequence). The V gene lost 3 bases and the J gene lost 7 bases, with 17 bases spanning the gap. The CDR3 length is 14 residues.

Remarks on this clone: This may stem from a read error, because a much larger clone lies one nucleotide away. V is TRBV16 and J is TRBJ2-1, with D unclear. Germline V CDR1 and CDR2: KGHSY, FQNENV. The CDR3 runs 11 residues. For the CDR3, the DNA is TGTGCCAGCAGACAATCGGGTGAGCAGTTCTTC. Translating gives CASRQSGEQFF.

This clone was recorded many times. The chain combines TRBV28 with TRBJ1-1; D is unresolved. The CDR3 consists of 14 residues. Germline loops: CDR1 MDHEN, CDR2 SYDVKM. V lost 5 bases and J 0 bases, leaving 10 bases between the germline ends. CDR3 protein: CASSLHSLNTEAFF. The CDR3 DNA follows: TGTGCCAGCAGTCTCCACAGCCTGAACACTGAAGCTTTCTTT.

Ten or more counts support this clone. The chain carries TRBV2 and TRBJ2-1; 9 bases fit TRBD2. V trimming: 4 bases; J trimming: 4 bases; junction bases outside the gene matches: 11. CDR1 is SNHLY, CDR2 FYNNEI, per germline. This CDR3 spans 17 amino acids. The CDR3 region has the DNA TGTGCCAGCAGTGTAACAAGCGGGAGGCCGACGTACAATGAGCAGTTCTTC. Translating gives CASSVTSGRPTYNEQFF.

This sequence joins TRBV5-1 and TRBJ2-7, with D possibly matching TRBD1 (6 bases). The CDR3 has 16 residues. The V gene lost 1 base and the J gene lost 2 bases, with 16 bases spanning the gap. Germline V lookup: CDR1 SGHRS, CDR2 YFSETQ. The CDR3 here is CASSLSFGTGTYEQYF. The CDR3 nucleotides are TGCGCCAGCAGCTTGTCCTTTGGTACAGGGACCTACGAGCAGTACTTC.

This clone occurred many times. This sequence joins TRBV2 and TRBJ2-3; weak D call: TRBD2 (5 bases). V shed 7 bases and J shed 2 bases, with 10 bases lying between them. CDR3 size: 13 residues. Germline CDR1 SNHLY, CDR2 FYNNEI. In DNA, the CDR3 is TGTGCCAGCACGGCGAGGGACACAGATACGCAGTATTTT. This sequence encodes CASTARDTDTQYF.

This clone was detected ten times or more. The chain carries TRBV12-3 or TRBV12-4 and TRBJ2-2; D is possibly TRBD2 (6 bases). The CDR3 runs 14 residues. Trimming took off 4 bases at V and 2 bases at J, with 8 bases between the two ends. CDR3 region: CASSSGLNTGELFF. The CDR3 DNA sequence: TGTGCCAGCAGTTCGGGACTCAACACCGGGGAGCTGTTTTTT.

There are many counts of this clone. This rearrangement joins TRBV10-3 to TRBJ2-2; 7 bases line up with TRBD1. Germline loops: CDR1 ENHRY, CDR2 SYGVKD. The CDR3 runs to 15 residues. V shed 1 base, J shed 6 bases, and the junction held 5 bases outside the gene matches. This CDR3 is CAISELQGSSGELFF. As DNA, the CDR3 is TGTGCCATCAGTGAGTTACAGGGGAGTTCCGGGGAGCTGTTTTTT.

This clone was counted ten times or more. The V and J genes are TRBV6-1 and TRBJ1-6; weak D call: TRBD1 (6 bases). From germline, CDR1 is MNHNS and CDR2 SASEGT. This CDR3 has 15 residues. V lost 5 bases, J lost 4 bases, and 12 bases lay in between. CDR3 in amino acids: CASSPGDRYNSPLHF. CDR3 DNA: TGTGCCAGCAGTCCAGGGGATCGGTATAATTCACCCCTCCACTTT.

In this sample, this clone turned up a few times. The chain combines TRBV19 with TRBJ2-7, with D unclear. This CDR3 region has 15 residues. Trimming removed 3 bases from V and 4 bases from J, with 16 bases in between. Germline lookup yields CDR1 LNHDA and CDR2 SQIVND (reference sequence). CDR3 in amino acids: CASSISVTPTYEQYF. The CDR3 nucleotides are TGTGCCAGTAGTATTTCGGTGACACCCACGTACGAGCAGTACTTC.